The 14 T cell receptor beta chains below were found in one sample sequenced in a study of blood T cell dynamics during melanoma immunotherapy. Stated time point: pre-treatment baseline. Using immunoSEQ multiplex PCR, the repertoire was profiled, and TCRdb retains in-frame clones only, with some absent. This sample has tens of thousands of clones; around nine tenths occur once, and the top ten carry about 4.9%. Sample: blood, taken from a patient treated with checkpoint blockade. These receptors originate from a human donor with melanoma.

The CDR3 DNA sequence: TGTGCCAGCAGTGGTCAAGGGGGCAGGGAAAAACTGTTTTTT. It is translated as CASSGQGGREKLFF. The genes are TRBV6-1 and TRBJ1-4; 7 nucleotides agree with TRBD1. V lost 4 bases to trimming and J lost 8 bases; unmatched junction nucleotides: 7. CDR1 is MNHNS, CDR2 SASEGT, per germline. The CDR3 contains 14 residues.

In its sample, this clone was seen a few times. The chain uses TRBV19 and TRBJ2-1, with 7 nucleotides matching TRBD1. The CDR3 spans 16 residues. Germline V gives CDR1 LNHDA, CDR2 SQIVND (reference sequence). J lost 4 bases, V lost 1 base, and 7 bases had no gene match. The CDR3 here is CASSIGWGQTYNEQFF. Here the CDR3 DNA reads TGTGCCAGTAGTATAGGTTGGGGACAGACGTACAATGAGCAGTTCTTC.

The chain has TRBV7-7 and TRBJ2-1; TRBD2 matches at 10 bases. The CDR3 covers 13 residues. CDR1 and CDR2 from the germline V gene are SSHAT and FNYEAQ (reference sequence). Trimming at V came to 5 bases and at J to 7 bases, leaving 2 bases not matched to a gene. This CDR3 reads CASSPTSGNEQFF. The CDR3 region has the DNA TGTGCCAGCAGCCCGACTAGCGGGAATGAGCAGTTCTTC.

The chain employs TRBV18 and TRBJ1-4, with a possible D match to TRBD1 (5 bases). CDR1 is KGHSH, CDR2 LQKENI, per germline. Trimming removed 3 bases from V and 8 bases from J, with 13 bases in between. This CDR3 comprises 14 residues. The CDR3 reads CASSPGAGLEKLFF. The CDR3 bases are TGTGCCAGCTCACCTGGAGCAGGGTTGGAAAAACTGTTTTTT.

By sample fraction, this clone is medium-sized (0.01 to 0.1%). This chain connects TRBV7-9 to TRBJ1-5; D is uncertain. The CDR3 length is 15 residues. Germline values: CDR1 SEHNR, CDR2 FQNEAQ (reference sequence). The V end lost 5 bases, the J end lost 2 bases, and 13 bases lay between the germline ends. The CDR3 region has the DNA TGTGCCAGCAGCCGGACCTCGGCGGGCAATCAGCCCCAGCATTTT. It is translated as CASSRTSAGNQPQHF.

The chain employs TRBV19 and TRBJ2-1; 8 bases fit TRBD1. Trimming removed 5 bases from V and 3 bases from J; junction bases left unmatched: 6. Germline V gives CDR1 LNHDA, CDR2 SQIVND (reference sequence). The CDR3 totals 15 residues. In nucleotides, the CDR3 is TGTGCCAGTAGTTCGTCCGGGACAGGCTACAATGAGCAGTTCTTC. The encoded protein is CASSSSGTGYNEQFF.

This chain joins TRBV5-1 and TRBJ2-1; a possible D gene is TRBD1 (6 bases). This CDR3 is 15 amino acids long. Germline CDR1 and CDR2: SGHRS and YFSETQ. V lost 0 bases and J lost 3, with 10 bases in between. The CDR3 sequence is CASSLVGARYNEQFF. The CDR3 DNA reads as TGCGCCAGCAGCTTGGTGGGGGCCCGCTACAATGAGCAGTTCTTC.

This chain links TRBV7-8 with TRBJ2-7; D could derive from TRBD1 or TRBD2 (6 bases each). The germline V and J ends were trimmed by 5 bases and 4 bases, with 21 bases remaining between them. This CDR3 has 16 amino acids. Germline assignment: CDR1 SGHVS and CDR2 FQNEAQ. The CDR3 nucleotides are TGTGCCAGCAGCGCCTACAGGGTAGGGGGGACATACGAGCAGTACTTC. Its translation is CASSAYRVGGTYEQYF.

This chain links TRBV7-6 with TRBJ2-7; D gene ambiguous. This CDR3 is 13 amino acids long. Germline V gene sequence: CDR1 SGHVS, CDR2 FNYEAQ. Trimming removed 5 bases at V and 3 bases at J, with 11 bases between. In DNA form, the CDR3 reads TGTGCCAGCAGCATCGGACCCAACTACGAGCAGTACTTC. Translated: CASSIGPNYEQYF. The full variable domain, with the rest looked up from reference TRBV7-6 and TRBJ2-7, is GAGVSQSPRYKVTKRGQDVALRCDPISGHVSLYWYRQALGQGPEFLTYFNYEAQQDKSGLPNDRFSAERPEGSISTLTIQRTEQRDSAMYRCASSIGPNYEQYFGPGTRLTVT.

The chain is built from TRBV5-8 and TRBJ1-5; 8 nucleotides line up with TRBD1. CDR3 length: 19 residues. The germline V gene has CDR1 SGHTS and CDR2 YDEGEE. The V gene end was trimmed by 2 bases and the J gene end by 0 bases; junction bases not matched to a gene: 13. CDR3 protein: CASSLFSSGQEYSNQPQHF. CDR3 in DNA: TGTGCCAGCAGCTTATTTTCTTCGGGACAGGAGTATAGCAATCAGCCCCAGCATTTT.

The gene calls are TRBV28 and TRBJ2-1; 13 bases map to TRBD2. The V gene's germline CDR1 is MDHEN and CDR2 SYDVKM. CDR3 size: 15 residues. Trimming cost V 5 bases and J 4 bases; bases outside gene matches: 2. Here the CDR3 reads CASSRTSGGYNEQFF. In nucleotides, the CDR3 is TGTGCCAGCAGTCGGACTAGCGGGGGATACAATGAGCAGTTCTTC.

This clone was found a few times. In nucleotides, the CDR3 is TGTGCCAGTAGTATGGGCGATGGAGGAACCAACTATGGCTACACCTTC. It encodes CASSMGDGGTNYGYTF. The genes are TRBV19 and TRBJ1-2; no clear D gene. This CDR3 is 16 amino acids long. Germline assignment: CDR1 LNHDA and CDR2 SQIVND (reference sequence). With 3 bases removed from V and 2 bases from J, the gap between germline ends came to 16 bases.

The sample holds one count of this clone. Other nucleotide sequences from this sample produce the same CDR3. J is TRBJ2-1 and V is TRBV5-1; no definite D call. The CDR3 has 13 amino acids. The germline gives CDR1 SGHRS, CDR2 YFSETQ. V lost 2 bases to trimming and J lost 0 bases, with 3 bases between them. The CDR3 DNA reads TGCGCCAGCAGCTTAGGCTCCTACAATGAGCAGTTCTTC. It yields the protein CASSLGSYNEQFF.

The chain combines TRBV10-3 with TRBJ2-2; D is possibly TRBD1 (6 bases). The V gene's germline CDR1 is ENHRY and CDR2 SYGVKD. This CDR3 region has 15 residues. Trimming shortened V by 7 bases and J by 4 bases, and 16 bases separated the two germline ends. The CDR3 loop is CAITSQGQFTGELFF. CDR3 in DNA: TGTGCCATCACTTCGCAAGGACAGTTCACCGGGGAGCTGTTTTTT.